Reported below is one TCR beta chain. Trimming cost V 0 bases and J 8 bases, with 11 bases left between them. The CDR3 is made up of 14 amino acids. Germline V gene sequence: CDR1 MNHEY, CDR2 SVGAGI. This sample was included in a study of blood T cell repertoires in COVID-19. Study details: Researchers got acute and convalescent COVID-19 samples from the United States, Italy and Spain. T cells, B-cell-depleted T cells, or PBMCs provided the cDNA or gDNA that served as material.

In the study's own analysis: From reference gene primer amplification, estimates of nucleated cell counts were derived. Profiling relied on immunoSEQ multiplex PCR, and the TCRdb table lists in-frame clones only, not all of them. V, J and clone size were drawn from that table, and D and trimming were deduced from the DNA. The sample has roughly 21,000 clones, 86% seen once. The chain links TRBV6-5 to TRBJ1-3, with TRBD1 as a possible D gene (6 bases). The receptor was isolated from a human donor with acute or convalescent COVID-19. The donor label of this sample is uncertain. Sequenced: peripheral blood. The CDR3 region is CASSYSGNRDTIYF. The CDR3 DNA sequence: TGTGCCAGCAGTTACTCGGGGAACAGGGACACCATATATTTT.